The text below deals with one TCR beta chain. The target antigen is unknown. This CDR3 has 14 residues. The sample originates from a study of CXCR3-negative and CXCR3-positive naive CD8 T cells. At the level of the study: Sequencing gave about 135 million TRB reads overall, about 1.5 +/- 0.3 million per library. Study-wide findings and caveats: Naive CXCR3-positive and CXCR3-negative cells shared TRBV-TRBJ usage; memory cells diverged. The study found comparably high diversity in both naive subsets and much lower diversity in memory CD8+ cells.

UMI-labeled 5' RACE yielded the TRB cDNA libraries. From its re-call of the 5' RACE reads, TCRdb lists each CDR3 protein once, without DNA. This sample's table has 130,000 or so distinct CDR3 sequences. Sample: naive CXCR3- CD8+ T cells from blood. Subset specified: CD45RO-CCR7+CD27+CD95- naive CD8+ T cells lacking CXCR3 (TNR3-). This TCR was recovered from a human donor in good health. Some clones in this sample may be carry-over from other donors' samples. The chain has TRBV12-3 or TRBV12-4 and TRBJ2-7. CDR3 loop: CASSSGQVPYEQYF.